The 13 T cell receptor beta chains below come from one sample, sequenced in a study of blood T cell repertoires in COVID-19 (dated by TCRdb to 2019 to 2021). The library was produced with the immunoSEQ multiplex PCR assay. TCRdb took over this immuneACCESS table, retaining in-frame rearrangements with V and J assigned. Such tables are incomplete; in checked studies, under half of the missing clones stem from an unresolved V gene, and the remainder is unexplained. The sample table lists around 300,000 clones, about 82% of them with a count of one. The top ten constitute around 4.2% of the sample. The sequenced material came from peripheral blood. These receptors originate from a woman between 50 and 59 years old with active or convalescent COVID-19.

The chain couples TRBV5-8 to TRBJ2-7; D gene uncertain. The CDR3 sequence is 14 residues long. Per germline, CDR1 SGHTS and CDR2 YDEGEE. Trimming removed 0 bases at V and 0 bases at J, with 7 bases between. The CDR3 reads CASSLVPVSYEQYF. The DNA of the CDR3 is TGTGCCAGCAGCTTGGTACCAGTCTCCTACGAGCAGTACTTC. The whole variable domain, remainder taken from reference TRBV5-8 and TRBJ2-7, is EAGVTQSPTHLIKTRGQQATLRCSPISGHTSVYWYQQALGLGLQFLLWYDEGEERNRGNFPPRFSGRQFPNYSSELNVNALELEDSALYLCASSLVPVSYEQYFGPGTRLTVT.

The J gene is TRBJ2-5, the V gene TRBV13, with unresolved D. The germline V gene encodes CDR1 PRHDT and CDR2 FYEKMQ (reference sequence). The CDR3 sequence is 13 residues long. Trimming left V 5 bases short and J 0 bases short, with 7 bases between. The CDR3 region is CASSNRDQETQYF. As DNA, the CDR3 is TGTGCCAGCAGCAACCGGGACCAAGAGACCCAGTACTTC. Drawing the rest from reference TRBV13 and TRBJ2-5, the complete variable domain is AAGVIQSPRHLIKEKRETATLKCYPIPRHDTVYWYQQGPGQDPQFLISFYEKMQSDKGSIPDRFSAQQFSDYHSELNMSSLELGDSALYFCASSNRDQETQYFGPGTRLLVL.

The rearrangement links TRBV15 to TRBJ2-7; 9 nucleotides align to TRBD1. Germline V CDR1 and CDR2: LNHNV, YYDKDF (reference sequence). With 3 bases clipped from V and 5 bases from J, the junction kept 11 bases outside the gene matches. This CDR3 has 16 amino acids. The CDR3 sequence is CATSRGSGQGNNEQYF. The DNA of the CDR3 is TGTGCCACCAGCAGGGGTTCGGGACAGGGTAATAACGAGCAGTACTTC.

This chain uses TRBV28 with TRBJ1-2; perhaps TRBD1 as D (5 bases). Per the germline V gene, CDR1 is MDHEN and CDR2 is SYDVKM. The CDR3 contains 15 residues. The germline V and J ends were trimmed by 5 bases and 2 bases, with 15 bases remaining between them. CDR3 in amino acids: CASSPHLAGNYGYTF. The CDR3 nucleotides are TGTGCCAGCAGTCCACACCTTGCAGGGAACTATGGCTACACCTTC.

The CDR3 DNA reads as TGTGCCAGCAGTGGACGAGCGGGGCGCCGATCCAATCAGCCCCAGCATTTT. It specifies CASSGRAGRRSNQPQHF. The chain uses TRBV6-1 and TRBJ1-5, with a possible D match to TRBD1 (5 bases). Trimming took off 4 bases at V and 3 bases at J, with 19 bases between the two ends. CDR1 is MNHNS, CDR2 SASEGT, per germline. The length of the CDR3 is 17 residues.

The chain carries TRBV7-9 and TRBJ2-3, with 13 bases identical to TRBD2. Trimming removed 1 base from V and 2 bases from J; junction bases left unmatched: 3. Germline V CDR1 and CDR2: SEHNR, FQNEAQ (reference sequence). There are 17 residues in the CDR3. This CDR3 reads CASSLVGTSGDTDTQYF. The CDR3 DNA sequence: TGTGCCAGCAGCTTAGTTGGGACTAGCGGGGACACAGATACGCAGTATTTT.

This clone was counted between two and nine times. The J gene is TRBJ1-2, the V gene TRBV28, with 8 bases matching TRBD1. CDR1 MDHEN and CDR2 SYDVKM come from the germline V gene. This CDR3 contains 16 residues. V was clipped by 6 bases and J by 3 bases; unmatched bases: 12. In DNA, the CDR3 is TGTGCCAGCAGAATCCAGGGGGCGCGAGGCTACTATGGCTACACCTTC. Encoded protein: CASRIQGARGYYGYTF.

The chain has TRBV5-8 and TRBJ1-1, with 7 bases lining up with TRBD1. The V segment lost 3 bases and the J segment 1 base; nucleotides outside the gene matches: 6. The CDR3 spans 15 residues. Germline V lookup: CDR1 SGHTS, CDR2 YDEGEE. The chain's CDR3 is CASSWWGQKNTEAFF. CDR3 DNA: TGTGCCAGCAGCTGGTGGGGACAGAAGAACACTGAAGCTTTCTTT.

This clone was detected a few times. The chain recombines TRBV7-9 with TRBJ2-2; D remains ambiguous. The germline V gene has CDR1 SEHNR and CDR2 FQNEAQ (reference sequence). CDR3 length equals 14 residues. Trimming removed 1 base from V and 0 bases from J, with 3 bases in between. The CDR3 reads CASSLGANTGELFF. The CDR3 bases are TGTGCCAGCAGCTTAGGAGCGAACACCGGGGAGCTGTTTTTT.

The rearrangement uses TRBV4-1 and TRBJ2-1, with 11 bases that match TRBD2. The CDR3 is made up of 16 amino acids. Germline V gene data show CDR1 as MGHRA and CDR2 as YSYEKL. V was clipped by 2 bases and J by 3 bases; unmatched bases: 3. The CDR3 DNA reads TGCGCCAGCAGCCAACCCGGGACTAGCGGCTACAATGAGCAGTTCTTC. It is translated as CASSQPGTSGYNEQFF.

This rearrangement joins TRBV6-5 to TRBJ2-3; the D gene is possibly TRBD2 (5 bases). The CDR3 covers 11 residues. Trimming cost V 7 bases and J 7 bases, with 9 bases left between them. The germline CDR1 and CDR2 sequences are MNHEY and SVGAGI. CDR3 DNA sequence: TGTGCCAGCATTCGCGGGTATACGCAGTATTTT. Amino acid sequence: CASIRGYTQYF.

The rearrangement joins TRBV3-1 (or the pseudogene TRBV3-2) to TRBJ2-1; TRBD2 matches 11 bases. This CDR3 contains 18 residues. The J segment lost 6 bases and the V segment lost 0 bases, leaving 10 bases of the junction unmatched. Germline CDR1 and CDR2: LGHDT and YNNKEL (reference sequence). This CDR3 reads CASSQDPQLAGVGNEQFF. CDR3 nucleotides: TGTGCCAGCAGCCAAGACCCCCAACTAGCGGGAGTAGGCAATGAGCAGTTCTTC.

In regard to this clone: Other nucleotide sequences in the sample specify the same CDR3. This rearrangement joins TRBV6-4 to TRBJ1-6; 9 bases are a match to TRBD1. V was pared by 4 bases and J by 5 bases, with 3 bases of the junction left unmatched. Germline values: CDR1 MRHNA, CDR2 SNTAGT. The CDR3 is made up of 15 amino acids. DNA of the CDR3: TGTGCCAGCAGTGTAAGGACAGGGGATAATTCACCCCTCCACTTT. This gives the protein CASSVRTGDNSPLHF.